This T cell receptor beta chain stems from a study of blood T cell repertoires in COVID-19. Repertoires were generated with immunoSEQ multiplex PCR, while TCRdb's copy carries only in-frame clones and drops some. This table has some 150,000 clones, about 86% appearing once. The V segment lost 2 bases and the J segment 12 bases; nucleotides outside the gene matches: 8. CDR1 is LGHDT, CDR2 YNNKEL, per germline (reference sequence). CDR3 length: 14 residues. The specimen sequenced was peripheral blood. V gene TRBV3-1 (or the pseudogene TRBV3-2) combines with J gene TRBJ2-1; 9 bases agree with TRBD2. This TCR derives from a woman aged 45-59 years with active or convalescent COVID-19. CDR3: CASSQPERGALQFF. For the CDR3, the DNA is TGTGCCAGCAGCCAACCCGAGCGGGGGGCCCTGCAGTTCTTC.